The 10 T cell receptor beta chains below come from one sample, sequenced in a study of T-cell reconstitution after alpha-beta-depleted transplantation in children. Preparation of the TCRbeta library used unique molecular identifiers. TCRdb re-analysed the PCR reads in MiXCR, keeping a single row per CDR3 protein. Of approximately 420,000 distinct CDR3 sequences listed, about a tenth are singletons. The material was PBMCs from the stem cell graft donor, obtained from the stem cell graft. All receptors derive from a human donor who donated a stem cell graft to a child with acute myeloid leukemia.

The V and J genes are TRBV5-1 and TRBJ2-3; TRBD1 agrees at 7 bases. V trimming: 1 base; J trimming: 2 bases; junction bases outside the gene matches: 4. Germline V gene lookup returns CDR1 SGHRS and CDR2 YFSETQ. The CDR3 is made up of 15 amino acids. The DNA of the CDR3 is TGCGCCAGCAGCTTGTTGACAGGGCCCACAGATACGCAGTATTTT. It encodes CASSLLTGPTDTQYF.

As concerns this clonotype: This clone may be a read error of a much larger clone one base away. The chain employs TRBV5-8 and TRBJ2-4, with 7 positions matching TRBD1. Germline-derived CDR1 and CDR2 are SGHTS and YDEGEE. V lost 5 bases and J lost 12; bases outside the gene matches: 14. The CDR3 runs 14 residues. The CDR3 region is CASSQNGPGDSQYF. CDR3 coding DNA: TGTGCCAGCAGTCAGAACGGTCCCGGGGACAGTCAGTACTTC.

The chain joins TRBV4-3 to TRBJ2-7; weak D call: TRBD1 (5 bases). CDR1 is LGHNA and CDR2 is YSLEER in the germline V gene. Between the trimmed V and J ends, which lost 0 bases and 5 bases, there was a span of 14 bases. The CDR3 is made up of 15 amino acids. The CDR3 DNA follows: TGCGCCAGCAGCCAAGAAAGGGCAGGGCTGGACGAGCAGTACTTC. This translates into CASSQERAGLDEQYF.

V and J are TRBV12-3 or TRBV12-4 and TRBJ2-7; D not resolved. V was shortened by 3 bases and J by 4 bases, with 19 bases between the two germline ends. The CDR3 length is 16 residues. The CDR3: CASSFATRTNPYEQYF. The CDR3 coding sequence is TGTGCCAGCAGTTTTGCGACAAGGACGAACCCATACGAGCAGTACTTC.

This clonotype was observed a handful of times. The chain joins TRBV30 to TRBJ2-7; TRBD1 matches 9 bases. After removal of 4 bases from V and 12 bases from J, the junction contained 13 bases not matched to a gene. This CDR3 region has 13 residues. Germline lookup yields CDR1 GTSNPN and CDR2 SVGIG (reference sequence). This CDR3 reads CAWIRDRDTPAYF. As DNA, the CDR3 is TGTGCCTGGATTCGGGACAGGGACACTCCAGCGTACTTC.

This chain connects TRBV25-1 to TRBJ1-2; tentative D call: TRBD1 (6 bases). This CDR3 is built from 13 residues. Germline CDR1 reads MGHDK; CDR2 reads SYGVNS. V gave up 2 bases and J gave up 5 bases, with 9 bases separating them. The CDR3 DNA reads TGTGCCAGCAGTGAAGGGACAAGGTATGGCTACACCTTC. It is translated as CASSEGTRYGYTF.

The rearrangement links TRBV7-6 to TRBJ2-2; D remains unclear. Trimming shortened V by 0 bases and J by 5 bases, and 10 bases separated the two germline ends. Germline loops: CDR1 SGHVS, CDR2 FNYEAQ. This CDR3 contains 15 residues. The CDR3 protein is CASSLAGLATGELFF. The CDR3 DNA is TGTGCCAGCAGCTTAGCAGGGTTGGCGACCGGGGAGCTGTTTTTT.

This clonotype turned up a few times. This chain links TRBV3-1 with TRBJ2-2; TRBD2 might be the D (5 bases). Trimming took 1 base from V and 0 from J, leaving 6 bases between them. This CDR3 is 15 amino acids long. Looked up from germline, CDR1 is LGHDT and CDR2 is YNNKEL (reference sequence). CDR3 bases: TGTGCCAGCAGCCAAGGGGGAGCGAACACCGGGGAGCTGTTTTTT. Protein: CASSQGGANTGELFF.

A few counts support this clonotype. The rearrangement joins TRBV20-1 to TRBJ1-2; maybe TRBD1 (5 bases). Trimming stripped 0 bases from V and 4 bases from J, with 15 bases between. Germline CDR1 reads DFQATT; CDR2 reads SNEGSKA (reference sequence). The CDR3 sequence is 15 residues long. This CDR3 reads CSARDPGRATYGYTF. The CDR3 DNA reads as TGCAGTGCTAGAGATCCGGGACGTGCGACCTATGGCTACACCTTC.

This chain joins TRBV21-1 and TRBJ2-5; TRBD2, the table's D call, lacks a check against the DNA. TRBV21-1 is classified as a pseudogene. The CDR3 covers 18 residues. Written as DNA, the CDR3 is TGTGCCAGCAGCCGGACTAGCGGGGGCGGAGGGGAACAAGAGACCCAGTACTTC. This encodes CASSRTSGGGGEQETQYF.